Below are 7 T cell receptor beta chains sequenced from a single sample in a study of shared clonotypes between healthy human individuals. The data were produced by immunoSEQ multiplex PCR, yet TCRdb's version contains in-frame clones alone and is incomplete. Of about 1.1 million clones listed, around three quarters are singletons. Sequenced input: memory CD4+ T cells from PBMCs. Stated subset: CD45RA-negative fraction. Receptor source: a young man in good health. Some clones in this sample may be carry-over from other donors' samples.

The rearrangement links TRBV5-1 to TRBJ2-7, with D perhaps matching TRBD1 or TRBD2 (7 bases each). Looked up from germline, CDR1 is SGHRS and CDR2 is YFSETQ. The CDR3 length is 15 residues. Trimming removed 3 bases from V and 5 bases from J, with 18 bases in between. The CDR3 DNA follows: TGCGCCAGCAGCTCCCAGGGGGGGGCCCGCAACGAGCAGTACTTC. Its translation: CASSSQGGARNEQYF.

A note on this clone: A read error may explain this, as a much larger clone is one base away. V usage is TRBV7-2 and J usage is TRBJ2-7; a weak D match, TRBD1 (5 bases). Trimming left V 5 bases short and J 3 bases short, with 11 bases between. The CDR3 spans 13 residues. Germline V gene lookup returns CDR1 SGHTA and CDR2 FQGNSA. CDR3 sequence (DNA): TGTGCCAGCAGCCGATCAGGGCTCTACGAGCAGTACTTC. Protein product: CASSRSGLYEQYF. Full variable domain (outside the CDR3, taken from reference TRBV7-2 and TRBJ2-7): GAGVSQSPSNKVTEKGKDVELRCDPISGHTALYWYRQSLGQGLEFLIYFQGNSAPDKSGLPSDRFSAERTGGSVSTLTIQRTQQEDSAVYLCASSRSGLYEQYFGPGTRLTVT.

The rearrangement links TRBV6-6 to TRBJ2-7, with TRBD2 identical over 9 bases. Germline CDR1 MNHNY, CDR2 SVGAGI (reference sequence). Trimming cost V 6 bases and J 3 bases; bases outside gene matches: 9. CDR3 length: 15 residues. The CDR3 reads CASRDTGTSYYEQYF. In DNA form, the CDR3 reads TGTGCCAGCAGAGATACCGGGACTAGCTACTACGAGCAGTACTTC.

The table lists this clone with a few counts. This chain connects TRBV5-4 to TRBJ2-6, with D uncertain. Trimming took off 1 base at V and 0 bases at J, with 5 bases between the two ends. Germline V CDR1 and CDR2: SGHNT, YYREEE (reference sequence). The CDR3 totals 15 residues. DNA for the CDR3: TGTGCCAGCAGCTTGAAGGGCTCTGGGGCCAACGTCCTGACTTTC. Translating it yields CASSLKGSGANVLTF.

The chain combines TRBV5-1 with TRBJ2-7, with TRBD1 matching over 7 bases. CDR1 and CDR2 from the germline V gene are SGHRS and YFSETQ. The CDR3 totals 16 residues. Unmatched junction bases numbered 11, after V lost 4 bases and J lost 1 base. Here the CDR3 reads CASSRTPTGSSYEQYF. CDR3 bases: TGCGCCAGCAGCAGGACCCCGACAGGGTCGTCCTACGAGCAGTACTTC.

This chain uses TRBV27 with TRBJ1-2; 7 bases match TRBD1. CDR1 and CDR2 (germline): MNHEY, SMNVEV (reference sequence). Unmatched junction bases numbered 6, after V lost 6 bases and J lost 8 bases. This CDR3 comprises 12 residues. CDR3: CASSLTGLGYTF. The CDR3 bases are TGTGCCAGCAGCCTGACAGGGCTCGGCTACACCTTC.

This clone was recorded a few times. The chain has TRBV28 and TRBJ2-5; maybe TRBD1 (6 bases). Trimming removed 1 base from V and 5 bases from J, with 11 bases in between. The germline gives CDR1 MDHEN, CDR2 SYDVKM. This CDR3 is built from 14 residues. The chain's CDR3 is CASSLYQGSETQYF. The CDR3 nucleotides read TGTGCCAGCAGTTTATACCAGGGGAGCGAGACCCAGTACTTC.